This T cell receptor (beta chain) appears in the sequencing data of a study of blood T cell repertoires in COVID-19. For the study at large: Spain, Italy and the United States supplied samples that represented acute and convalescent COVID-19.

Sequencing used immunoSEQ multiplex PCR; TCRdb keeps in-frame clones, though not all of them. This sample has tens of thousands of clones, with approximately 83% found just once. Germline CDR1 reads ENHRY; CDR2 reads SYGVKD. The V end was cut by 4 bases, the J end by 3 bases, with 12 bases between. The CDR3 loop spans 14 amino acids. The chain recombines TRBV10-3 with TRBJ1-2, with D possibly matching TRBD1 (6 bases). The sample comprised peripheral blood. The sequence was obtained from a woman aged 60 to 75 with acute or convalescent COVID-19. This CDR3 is CAISAGQLDYGYTF. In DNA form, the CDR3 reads TGTGCCATCAGTGCCGGACAGCTCGACTATGGCTACACCTTC.